Presented here are 24 T cell receptor beta chains from one specimen sequenced in a study of blood T cell repertoires in COVID-19. Libraries were prepared by immunoSEQ multiplex PCR; TCRdb keeps only in-frame clonotypes and omits some of them. The sample gives a few hundred thousand clones, 85% to 90% of which show up once; 6% to 8% is in the top ten. The sample taken for sequencing was peripheral blood. These receptors were taken from a woman between 45 and 60 years old with COVID-19, enrolled during active disease.

The rearrangement links TRBV6-1 to TRBJ2-1; 11 nucleotides agree with TRBD2. CDR3 length: 17 residues. The V segment lost 3 bases and the J segment 7 bases; nucleotides outside the gene matches: 11. CDR1 is MNHNS and CDR2 is SASEGT in the germline V gene. CDR3 residues: CASSDTKLAGVSNEQFF. DNA for the CDR3: TGTGCCAGCAGTGATACCAAACTAGCGGGAGTTTCTAATGAGCAGTTCTTC.

This chain uses TRBV5-1 with TRBJ2-3; 11 bases are a match to TRBD2. Germline V gene lookup returns CDR1 SGHRS and CDR2 YFSETQ. After removal of 3 bases from V and 5 bases from J, the junction contained 11 bases not matched to a gene. The CDR3 runs to 17 residues. CDR3 in amino acids: CASSYLGTSGIGDTQYF. For the CDR3, the DNA is TGCGCCAGCAGCTACCTTGGGACTAGCGGAATAGGAGATACGCAGTATTTT.

This clone was picked up one time. The chain has TRBV5-4 and TRBJ2-5, with 7 positions matching TRBD2. The CDR3 loop spans 16 amino acids. CDR1 and CDR2 from the germline V gene are SGHNT and YYREEE (reference sequence). Germline trimming cut 3 bases from V and 4 bases from J; bases unmatched to any gene: 12. DNA of the CDR3: TGTGCCAGCAGCTCGCCGGGGTTGCGGGAGAGAGAGACCCAGTACTTC. Encoded protein: CASSSPGLRERETQYF.

The rearrangement joins TRBV5-1 to TRBJ1-4; weak D call: TRBD1 (5 bases). The germline V gene encodes CDR1 SGHRS and CDR2 YFSETQ. The CDR3 extends over 15 amino acids. The V gene lost 1 base and the J gene lost 7 bases, with 14 bases spanning the gap. This CDR3 is CASSLFPDSGEKLFF. Written as DNA, the CDR3 is TGCGCCAGCAGCTTGTTCCCCGACAGTGGTGAAAAACTGTTTTTT.

Note on this clone: Without the conserved terminal phenylalanine or tryptophan, this CDR3 likely stems from a read error. Because the CDR3's place on the DNA is in doubt, the DNA is left out and the CDR3 is given as listed by TCRdb. This chain connects TRBV7-2 to TRBJ1-2; TRBD1, as called in the table, went unchecked against the DNA. The CDR3 spans 11 residues, counting both ends. Germline V lookup: CDR1 SGHTA, CDR2 FQGNSA. The CDR3: CASSIGQVIDT.

The chain carries TRBV10-3 and TRBJ2-7; 8 bases are a match to TRBD1. The CDR3 is 13 residues long. V shed 5 bases, J shed 3 bases, and the junction held 3 bases outside the gene matches. Germline V CDR1 and CDR2: ENHRY, SYGVKD. The CDR3 bases are TGTGCCATCAGTTGGGACAGGAGCTACGAGCAGTACTTC. It encodes CAISWDRSYEQYF.

The genes are TRBV6-5 and TRBJ1-4; possible D gene TRBD1, 5 bases. The CDR3 covers 13 residues. V shed 7 bases and J shed 8 bases, with 14 bases lying between them. CDR1 and CDR2 (germline): MNHEY, SVGAGI. The CDR3 DNA reads as TGTGCCAGCATTAGGCCCTCAGGGGAAAAACTGTTTTTT. It yields the protein CASIRPSGEKLFF.

This clone was picked up one time. Germline is not matched at one junction end, which may reflect a read error. The V gene is TRBV5-1, the J gene TRBJ1-1, with a weak D call TRBD1 (6 bases). This CDR3 is built from 12 residues. Germline CDR1 SGHRS, CDR2 YFSETQ. The CDR3 nucleotides are TGCGCCAGCAGCCTCCGGGACACAGAAGCTTTCTTT. As protein: CASSLRDTEAFF.

This chain joins TRBV5-1 and TRBJ1-2, with D perhaps TRBD1 (6 bases). Germline V gene data show CDR1 as SGHRS and CDR2 as YFSETQ. There are 14 residues in the CDR3. Trimming removed 5 bases at V and 3 bases at J, with 14 bases between. The CDR3 sequence is CASRTPGEDYGYTF. CDR3 coding DNA: TGCGCCAGCAGAACGCCAGGGGAAGACTATGGCTACACCTTC.

V and J are TRBV21-1 and TRBJ2-3; the D call TRBD2 from the table was never checked on the DNA. TRBV21-1 is termed a pseudogene. CDR3 length: 19 residues. DNA for the CDR3: TGTGCCAGCAGCTCAGGGGCTAGCGGAACACAGAGGGTCACAGATACGCAGTATTTT. This codes for CASSSGASGTQRVTDTQYF.

The V and J genes are TRBV7-2 and TRBJ1-1; D unclear. CDR3 length: 13 amino acids. Germline CDR1 reads SGHTA; CDR2 reads FQGNSA. The V gene lost 1 base and the J gene lost 4 bases, with 7 bases spanning the gap. This chain's CDR3 is CASSLGGRTEAFF. CDR3 DNA: TGTGCCAGCAGCTTAGGTGGGCGCACTGAAGCTTTCTTT.

V gene TRBV5-1 combines with J gene TRBJ2-2, with 7 bases fitting TRBD1. The CDR3 has 15 amino acids. Trimming at V came to 4 bases and at J to 6 bases, leaving 9 bases not matched to a gene. CDR1 and CDR2 (germline): SGHRS, YFSETQ. The CDR3 is CASSPDTGVAGELFF. Here the CDR3 DNA reads TGCGCCAGCAGCCCCGATACAGGGGTCGCCGGGGAGCTGTTTTTT.

This chain connects TRBV6-1 to TRBJ1-5; 12 bases are a match to TRBD1. Trimming at V came to 1 base and at J to 0 bases, leaving 10 bases not matched to a gene. CDR1 and CDR2 (germline): MNHNS, SASEGT. The CDR3 loop spans 20 amino acids. The CDR3 is CASSEGGQGAFSGSNQPQHF. The CDR3 bases are TGTGCCAGCAGTGAAGGGGGACAGGGGGCGTTTAGCGGTAGCAATCAGCCCCAGCATTTT.

This sequence joins TRBV3-1 (or the pseudogene TRBV3-2) and TRBJ1-2; 10 positions match TRBD1. This CDR3 has 16 residues. Germline trimming cut 2 bases from V and 5 bases from J; bases unmatched to any gene: 8. CDR1 LGHDT and CDR2 YNNKEL come from the germline V gene (reference sequence). CDR3 amino acids: CASSQKGTGDWYGYTF. In DNA, the CDR3 is TGTGCCAGCAGCCAAAAGGGGACAGGGGATTGGTATGGCTACACCTTC.

This clone was recorded only once. The J gene is TRBJ2-7, the V gene TRBV29-1; tentative D call: TRBD2 (6 bases). Germline V gene data show CDR1 as SQVTM and CDR2 as ANQGSEA. This CDR3 has 13 amino acids. Trimming cost V 6 bases and J 5 bases, with 17 bases left between them. The CDR3 is CSVRPGGFDEQYF. CDR3 coding DNA: TGCAGCGTGAGGCCCGGGGGATTCGACGAGCAGTACTTC.

The chain's CDR3 is CASSYAGTGMADTQYF. The CDR3 DNA sequence: TGCGCCAGCAGCTACGCCGGGACAGGGATGGCAGATACGCAGTATTTT. The chain couples TRBV4-3 to TRBJ2-3, with 9 bases fitting TRBD1. The CDR3 loop spans 16 amino acids. The germline V gene encodes CDR1 LGHNA and CDR2 YSLEER. Trimming took 5 bases from V and 4 from J; bases not matched to a gene: 10.

CDR3 nucleotides: TGCGCCAGCAGCTTGGATGGACAGGCATCAGATACGCAGTATTTT. Translated: CASSLDGQASDTQYF. The J gene is TRBJ2-3, the V gene TRBV5-1; 7 bases match TRBD1. This CDR3 has 15 residues. V shed 0 bases, J shed 4 bases, and the junction held 5 bases outside the gene matches. Germline V gives CDR1 SGHRS, CDR2 YFSETQ.

The V and J genes are TRBV24-1 and TRBJ2-7; TRBD2 matches at 8 bases. Germline CDR1 KGHDR, CDR2 SFDVKD. CDR3 size: 15 residues. Unmatched junction bases numbered 9, after V lost 3 bases and J lost 6 bases. CDR3: CATSDGLASGVEQYF. The CDR3 DNA is TGTGCCACCAGTGATGGACTAGCCTCTGGGGTCGAGCAGTACTTC.

V gene TRBV9 combines with J gene TRBJ1-2; 10 nucleotides line up with TRBD1. The CDR3 is made up of 14 amino acids. Germline-derived CDR1 and CDR2 are SGDLS and YYNGEE. The ends lost 4 bases at V and 8 bases at J; junction bases unmatched: 8. The CDR3 DNA sequence: TGTGCCAGCAGCCCGAGGACAGGGGGGCAAGGCTACACCTTC. Its protein is CASSPRTGGQGYTF.

The chain couples TRBV5-1 to TRBJ2-5; D may be TRBD2 (6 bases). This CDR3 comprises 15 residues. V lost 0 bases and J lost 7, with 16 bases in between. Per the germline V gene, CDR1 is SGHRS and CDR2 is YFSETQ. CDR3 residues: CASSLGGDSGGTQYF. CDR3 in DNA: TGCGCCAGCAGCTTGGGAGGGGACTCGGGCGGGACCCAGTACTTC.

This chain uses TRBV28 with TRBJ2-5; 8 bases match TRBD2. The junction had 6 bases not matched to a gene; V was cut back by 8 bases and J by 4 bases. The CDR3 covers 13 residues. CDR1 and CDR2 from the germline V gene are MDHEN and SYDVKM. CDR3 sequence (DNA): TGTGCCAGCCGCGGGGGGCGTGGAGAGACCCAGTACTTC. Protein: CASRGGRGETQYF.

The CDR3 nucleotides read TGTGCCAGCAGCCAAGTCACGGTTGCAGATACGCAGTATTTT. Translating it yields CASSQVTVADTQYF. The chain is built from TRBV14 and TRBJ2-3, with D uncertain. This CDR3 is 14 amino acids long. The V gene's germline CDR1 is SGHDN and CDR2 FVKESK. V shed 1 base and J shed 4 bases, with 9 bases lying between them.

The sample holds one count of this clone. The chain carries TRBV3-1 (or the pseudogene TRBV3-2) and TRBJ1-1; 7 bases are a match to TRBD1. The J segment lost 12 bases and the V segment lost 0 bases, leaving 7 bases of the junction unmatched. Germline CDR1 LGHDT, CDR2 YNNKEL (reference sequence). The CDR3 runs to 13 residues. Written as DNA, the CDR3 is TGTGCCAGCAGCCAAGAAACAGGGGTGTCAACTTTCTTT. Protein: CASSQETGVSTFF.

The CDR3 region is CASRDIPGQGASYNEQFF. CDR3 sequence (DNA): TGTGCCAGCAGAGATATACCGGGACAGGGGGCTTCCTACAATGAGCAGTTCTTC. The V gene is TRBV2, the J gene TRBJ2-1; 12 bases are a match to TRBD1. Germline CDR1 SNHLY, CDR2 FYNNEI. V dropped 6 bases and J dropped 1; count of bases not matched to a gene: 10. The CDR3 sequence is 18 residues long.